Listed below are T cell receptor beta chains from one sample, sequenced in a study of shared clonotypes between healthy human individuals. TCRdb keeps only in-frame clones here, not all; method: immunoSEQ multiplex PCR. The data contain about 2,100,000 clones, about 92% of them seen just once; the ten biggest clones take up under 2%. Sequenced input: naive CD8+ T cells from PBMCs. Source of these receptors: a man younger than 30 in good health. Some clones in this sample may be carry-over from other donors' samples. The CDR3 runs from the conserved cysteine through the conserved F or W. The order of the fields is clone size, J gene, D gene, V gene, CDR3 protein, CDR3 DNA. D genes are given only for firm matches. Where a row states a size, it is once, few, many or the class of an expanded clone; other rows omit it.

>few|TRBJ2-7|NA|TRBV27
CASSPRTGYEQYF
TGTGCCAGCAGTCCCCGAACAGGGTACGAGCAGTACTTC
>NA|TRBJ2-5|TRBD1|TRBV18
CASSPLGQRVEGTQYF
TGTGCCAGCTCACCTCTGGGACAGAGGGTCGAGGGGACCCAGTACTTC
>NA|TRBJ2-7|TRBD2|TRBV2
CASNPEAGGLVDEQYF
TGTGCCAGCAACCCCGAGGCGGGAGGGCTTGTCGACGAGCAGTACTTC
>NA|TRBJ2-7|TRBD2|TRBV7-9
CASATPTSGGTGSYEQYF
TGTGCCAGCGCCACCCCAACTAGCGGAGGGACGGGCTCCTACGAGCAGTACTTC
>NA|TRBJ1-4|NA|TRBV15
CATSRSGRAANEKLFF
TGTGCCACCAGCAGGTCAGGGAGGGCGGCTAATGAAAAACTGTTTTTT
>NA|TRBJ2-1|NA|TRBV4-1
CASSPRDGPYNEQFF
TGCGCCAGCAGCCCCCGCGACGGTCCCTACAATGAGCAGTTCTTC
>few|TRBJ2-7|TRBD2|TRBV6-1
CASSEMAGGPYEQYF
TGTGCCAGCAGTGAAATGGCGGGAGGGCCCTACGAGCAGTACTTC
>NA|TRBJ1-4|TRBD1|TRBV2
CASRGTVGEKLFF
TGTGCCAGCCGCGGGACAGTCGGGGAAAAACTGTTTTTT
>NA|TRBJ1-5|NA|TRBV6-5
CASSFEALGQPQHF
TGTGCCAGCAGTTTTGAGGCGTTGGGCCAGCCCCAGCATTTT
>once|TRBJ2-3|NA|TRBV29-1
CSVNDRPHTDTQYF
TGCAGCGTCAACGACAGACCACACACAGATACGCAGTATTTT
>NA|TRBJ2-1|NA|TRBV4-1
CASSQERSYNEQFF
TGCGCCAGCAGCCAAGAGCGCTCCTACAATGAGCAGTTCTTC
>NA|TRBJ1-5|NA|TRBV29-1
CSVVQGDKAQHF
TGCAGCGTTGTACAGGGAGATAAGGCCCAGCATTTT
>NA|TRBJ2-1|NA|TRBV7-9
CASSLNSEFYNEQFF
TGTGCCAGCAGCTTAAATAGCGAATTCTACAATGAGCAGTTCTTC
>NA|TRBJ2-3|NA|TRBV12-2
CASRLEGRSADTQYF
TGTGCAAGTCGCTTAGAGGGAAGGAGCGCAGATACGCAGTATTTT
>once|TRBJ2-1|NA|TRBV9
CASSVVREAYNEQFF
TGTGCCAGCAGCGTAGTGAGGGAGGCGTACAATGAGCAGTTCTTC
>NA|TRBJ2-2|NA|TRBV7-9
CASSLPPGELFF
TGTGCCAGCAGCTTGCCGCCCGGGGAGCTGTTTTTT
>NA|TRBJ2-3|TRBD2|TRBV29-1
CSVLGLAGEGDTQYF
TGCAGCGTCCTCGGGCTAGCGGGGGAAGGAGATACGCAGTATTTT
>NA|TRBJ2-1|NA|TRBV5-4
CASSLDGDNEQFF
TGTGCCAGCAGCTTGGATGGGGACAATGAGCAGTTCTTC
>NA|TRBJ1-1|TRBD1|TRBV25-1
CASSGTGTGVVEAFF
TGTGCCAGCAGTGGAACCGGGACAGGGGTCGTGGAAGCTTTCTTT
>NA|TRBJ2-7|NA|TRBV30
CAWSLPGRSYEQYF
TGTGCCTGGAGTCTTCCGGGACGATCCTACGAGCAGTACTTC
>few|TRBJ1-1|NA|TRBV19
CASSYGGSEAFF
TGTGCCAGTAGTTACGGGGGTTCTGAAGCTTTCTTT
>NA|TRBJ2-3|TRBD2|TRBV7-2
CASSNSGTSGTTQYF
TGTGCCAGCAGCAATTCCGGGACTAGCGGGACCACGCAGTATTTT
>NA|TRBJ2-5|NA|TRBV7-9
CASSLGAGRETQYF
TGTGCCAGCAGCTTAGGGGCAGGGAGGGAGACCCAGTACTTC
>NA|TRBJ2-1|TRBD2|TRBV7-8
CASSLDGVRGSRDEQFF
TGTGCCAGCAGCTTAGATGGCGTTCGCGGGAGTCGAGATGAGCAGTTCTTC
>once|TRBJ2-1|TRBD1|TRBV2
CASRTGVGDNEQFF
TGTGCCAGCAGGACAGGGGTGGGAGACAATGAGCAGTTCTTC
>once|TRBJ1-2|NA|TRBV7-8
CASSPDSPGYTF
TGTGCCAGCAGCCCGGACAGTCCTGGCTACACCTTC
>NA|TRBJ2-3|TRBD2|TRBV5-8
CASSGSTSAADTQYF
TGTGCCAGCAGCGGATCGACTAGCGCTGCAGATACGCAGTATTTT
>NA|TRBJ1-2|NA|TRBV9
CASSAGSHPINYGYTF
TGTGCCAGCAGCGCAGGGTCGCACCCCATTAACTATGGCTACACCTTC
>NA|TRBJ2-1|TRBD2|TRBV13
CASSPGLAGYNEQFF
TGTGCCAGCAGCCCAGGACTAGCGGGTTACAATGAGCAGTTCTTC
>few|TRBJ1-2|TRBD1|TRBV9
CASSARDRVNYGYTF
TGTGCCAGCAGCGCCCGGGACAGAGTTAACTATGGCTACACCTTC
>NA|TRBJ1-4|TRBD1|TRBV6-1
CASSGRDRPTNEKLFF
TGTGCCAGCAGTGGTAGGGACAGGCCAACTAATGAAAAACTGTTTTTT
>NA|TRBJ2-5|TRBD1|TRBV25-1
CASSRRDRGLETQYF
TGTGCCAGCAGTAGACGGGACAGGGGGCTTGAGACCCAGTACTTC
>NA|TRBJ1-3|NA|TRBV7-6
CASSLSRTYGNTIYF
TGTGCCAGCAGCTTAAGTCGGACATATGGAAACACCATATATTTT
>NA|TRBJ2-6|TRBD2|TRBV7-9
CASSFPIAGEVSGANVLTF
TGTGCCAGCAGCTTCCCCATAGCGGGAGAGGTCTCTGGGGCCAACGTCCTGACTTTC
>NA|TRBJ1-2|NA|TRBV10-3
CAISEFTDYGYTF
TGTGCCATCAGTGAGTTTACAGATTATGGCTACACCTTC
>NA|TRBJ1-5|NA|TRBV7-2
CASSLRPGVNQPQHF
TGTGCCAGCAGCTTAAGGCCGGGGGTCAATCAGCCCCAGCATTTT
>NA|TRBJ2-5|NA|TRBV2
CASSPLWGETQYF
TGTGCCAGCAGTCCCCTTTGGGGGGAGACCCAGTACTTC
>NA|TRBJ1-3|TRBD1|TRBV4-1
CASSLGTGSGNTIYF
TGCGCCAGCAGCCTCGGGACAGGGTCTGGAAACACCATATATTTT
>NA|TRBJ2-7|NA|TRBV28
CASSRSHYEQYF
TGTGCCAGCAGTCGTAGCCATTACGAGCAGTACTTC
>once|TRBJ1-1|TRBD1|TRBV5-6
CASRTGTGLLEAFF
TGTGCCAGCAGGACCGGGACAGGGTTACTTGAAGCTTTCTTT
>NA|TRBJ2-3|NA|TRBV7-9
CASSLTSHSTDTQYF
TGTGCCAGCAGCTTAACTAGCCACAGCACAGATACGCAGTATTTT
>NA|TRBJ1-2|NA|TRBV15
CATSEGTGGYGYTF
TGTGCCACCAGCGAGGGGACCGGAGGGTACGGCTACACCTTC
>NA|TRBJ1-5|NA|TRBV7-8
CASSREEGMSNQPQHF
TGTGCCAGCAGCCGCGAGGAGGGGATGAGCAATCAGCCCCAGCATTTT
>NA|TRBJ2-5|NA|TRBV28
CATVDPEGGETQYF
TGTGCCACCGTAGACCCCGAGGGCGGGGAGACCCAGTACTTC
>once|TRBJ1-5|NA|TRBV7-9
CASSLVNQPQHF
TGTGCCAGCAGCTTAGTTAATCAGCCCCAGCATTTT
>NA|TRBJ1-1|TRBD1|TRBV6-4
CASSVQGGTEAFF
TGTGCCAGCAGTGTACAGGGGGGGACTGAAGCTTTCTTT
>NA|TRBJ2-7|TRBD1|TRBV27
CASREEDRGLYEQYF
TGTGCCAGCAGGGAGGAGGACAGGGGTCTCTACGAGCAGTACTTC